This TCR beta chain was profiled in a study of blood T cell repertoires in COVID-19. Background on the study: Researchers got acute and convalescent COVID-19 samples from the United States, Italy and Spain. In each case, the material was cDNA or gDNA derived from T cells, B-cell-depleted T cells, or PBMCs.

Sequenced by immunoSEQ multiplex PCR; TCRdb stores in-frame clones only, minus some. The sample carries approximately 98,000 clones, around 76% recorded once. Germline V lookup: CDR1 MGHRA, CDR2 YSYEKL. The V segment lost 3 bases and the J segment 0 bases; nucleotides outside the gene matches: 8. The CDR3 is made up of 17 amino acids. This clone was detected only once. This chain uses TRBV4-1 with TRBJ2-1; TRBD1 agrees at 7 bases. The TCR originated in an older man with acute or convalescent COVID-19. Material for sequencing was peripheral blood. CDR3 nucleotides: TGCGCCAGCAGCCAGGGGGACAGACCAGGCTCCTACAATGAGCAGTTCTTC. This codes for CASSQGDRPGSYNEQFF.